The next 16 T cell receptor beta chains were all read from a single sample in a study of technical replicates of blood from a handful of donors. TCRdb's copy holds only in-frame clones and misses some; the assay was immunoSEQ multiplex PCR. The table includes over 90,000 clones, about 96% detected once. Input material: T cells isolated from PBMCs. These receptors were obtained from a human donor in good health.

This chain connects TRBV19 to TRBJ1-1; the D is unclear. The V end lost 5 bases, the J end lost 7 bases, and 14 bases lay between the germline ends. This CDR3 contains 13 residues. Germline lookup yields CDR1 LNHDA and CDR2 SQIVND (reference sequence). This CDR3 is CASSLGLGVEAFF. The CDR3, as DNA: TGTGCCAGTAGTCTCGGACTGGGAGTTGAAGCTTTCTTT.

The chain links TRBV5-1 to TRBJ1-2; D ambiguous. Trimming shortened V by 0 bases and J by 2 bases, and 14 bases separated the two germline ends. The CDR3 runs 16 residues. From germline, CDR1 is SGHRS and CDR2 YFSETQ. CDR3 loop: CASSLAGEARNYGYTF. The CDR3 DNA is TGCGCCAGCAGCTTGGCCGGGGAGGCCCGAAACTATGGCTACACCTTC.

This rearrangement joins TRBV4-2 to TRBJ2-1, with D possibly TRBD2 on 6 matching bases. V dropped 2 bases and J dropped 8 bases, with 13 bases sitting between them. The CDR3 runs 14 residues. Germline V CDR1 and CDR2: LGHNA, YNFKEQ. The CDR3 coding sequence is TGTGCCAGCAGCCAATTAGGGGCTAGCGATGAGCAGTTCTTC. Its translation: CASSQLGASDEQFF.

The J gene is TRBJ2-7, the V gene TRBV4-2; the match to TRBD2 covers 7 bases. Germline V gives CDR1 LGHNA, CDR2 YNFKEQ. This CDR3 region has 14 residues. The V and J ends lost 4 bases and 3 bases, in that order; junction bases with no gene match: 6. CDR3 amino acids: CASSLPGGLYEQYF. The DNA for the CDR3 is TGTGCCAGCAGCCTACCGGGGGGTCTCTACGAGCAGTACTTC.

The J gene is TRBJ2-7, the V gene TRBV11-2; no clear D gene. With 1 base removed from V and 4 bases from J, the gap between germline ends came to 14 bases. Germline-derived CDR1 and CDR2 are SGHAT and FQNNGV. The CDR3 has 15 residues. CDR3 in DNA: TGTGCCAGCAGCTTAGCACCCACGTACCGGTACGAGCAGTACTTC. Translated, it gives CASSLAPTYRYEQYF.

The rearrangement uses TRBV10-3 and TRBJ1-2, with D possibly TRBD1 on 6 matching bases. The germline V gene has CDR1 ENHRY and CDR2 SYGVKD. This CDR3 is 15 amino acids long. V lost 5 bases and J 3 bases, leaving 16 bases between the germline ends. The CDR3 here is CAISYRTVGHYGYTF. DNA for the CDR3: TGTGCCATCAGTTACCGGACAGTTGGACACTATGGCTACACCTTC.

This chain uses TRBV7-9 with TRBJ2-5; D unresolved. V gave up 3 bases and J gave up 5 bases, with 7 bases separating them. Germline lookup yields CDR1 SEHNR and CDR2 FQNEAQ (reference sequence). The CDR3 has 12 amino acids. The CDR3 spells CASSFVMETQYF. CDR3 DNA sequence: TGTGCCAGCAGCTTCGTAATGGAGACCCAGTACTTC. Full variable domain (rest looked up from reference TRBV7-9 and TRBJ2-5): DTGVSQNPRHKITKRGQNVTFRCDPISEHNRLYWYRQTLGQGPEFLTYFQNEAQLEKSRLLSDRFSAERPKGSFSTLEIQRTEQGDSAMYLCASSFVMETQYFGPGTRLLVL.

The chain has TRBV6-5 and TRBJ2-3; TRBD2 agrees at 10 bases. V gave up 6 bases and J gave up 1 base; unmatched junction bases: 4. The CDR3 extends over 15 amino acids. Germline CDR1 MNHEY, CDR2 SVGAGI. As DNA, the CDR3 is TGTGCCAGCAGCCTCGGGACTAGCGGCACAGATACGCAGTATTTT. It translates to CASSLGTSGTDTQYF.

V gene TRBV29-1 combines with J gene TRBJ2-7; perhaps TRBD2 as D (5 bases). This CDR3 has 14 amino acids. Germline CDR1 is SQVTM and CDR2 is ANQGSEA. Trimming removed 8 bases at V and 0 bases at J, with 17 bases between. The DNA of the CDR3 is TGCAGCTGCCTCGAGGAGGTCAGCTCCTACGAGCAGTACTTC. The encoded protein is CSCLEEVSSYEQYF.

The chain recombines TRBV5-8 with TRBJ1-5, with 9 positions matching TRBD1. With V trimmed by 4 bases and J by 0 bases, 8 bases remained unmatched. CDR1 and CDR2 from the germline V gene are SGHTS and YDEGEE. CDR3 length: 17 amino acids. The DNA of the CDR3 is TGTGCCAGCAGCCCAGAACAGGGGGCATATAGCAATCAGCCCCAGCATTTT. Residues: CASSPEQGAYSNQPQHF. Full variable domain (outside the CDR3, taken from reference TRBV5-8 and TRBJ1-5): EAGVTQSPTHLIKTRGQQATLRCSPISGHTSVYWYQQALGLGLQFLLWYDEGEERNRGNFPPRFSGRQFPNYSSELNVNALELEDSALYLCASSPEQGAYSNQPQHFGDGTRLSIL.

The V gene is TRBV30, the J gene TRBJ2-1; D call uncertain. Per germline, CDR1 GTSNPN and CDR2 SVGIG (reference sequence). V was shortened by 4 bases and J by 8 bases, with 12 bases between the two germline ends. The CDR3 is 12 residues long. The DNA for the CDR3 is TGTGCCTGGACTGCGACAAACTATGAGCAGTTCTTC. This translates into CAWTATNYEQFF. Filled out from reference TRBV30 and TRBJ2-1, the complete variable domain reads SQTIHQWPATLVQPVGSPLSLECTVEGTSNPNLYWYRQAAGRGLQLLFYSVGIGQISSEVPQNLSASRPQDRQFILSSKKLLLSDSGFYLCAWTATNYEQFFGPGTRLTVL.

This chain connects TRBV19 to TRBJ1-5; TRBD1 might be the D (6 bases). Germline CDR1 is LNHDA and CDR2 is SQIVND (reference sequence). CDR3 size: 14 residues. The ends were cut back, 3 bases at V and 7 bases at J, with 13 bases in the middle. The CDR3 spells CASSMTGNDQPQHF. CDR3 coding DNA: TGTGCCAGTAGTATGACAGGTAATGACCAGCCCCAGCATTTT.

J is TRBJ2-7 and V is TRBV29-1; weak D call: TRBD1 (7 bases). The germline V gene has CDR1 SQVTM and CDR2 ANQGSEA. V lost 6 bases and J lost 3, with 15 bases in between. CDR3 length equals 13 residues. This CDR3 is CSVFTGEDYEQYF. DNA for the CDR3: TGCAGCGTGTTTACAGGGGAGGACTACGAGCAGTACTTC.

This chain joins TRBV7-9 and TRBJ2-7; the D gene is possibly TRBD1 (5 bases). V lost 2 bases and J lost 3, with 5 bases in between. The CDR3 is made up of 12 amino acids. Germline V gene data show CDR1 as SEHNR and CDR2 as FQNEAQ (reference sequence). CDR3 sequence: CASSLQGYEQYF. The CDR3 DNA reads TGTGCCAGCAGCTTACAGGGCTACGAGCAGTACTTC.

The rearrangement uses TRBV9 and TRBJ1-5; TRBD1 aligns across 7 bases. The germline gives CDR1 SGDLS, CDR2 YYNGEE. After removal of 0 bases from V and 5 bases from J, the junction contained 2 bases not matched to a gene. The CDR3 is 14 amino acids. Written as DNA, the CDR3 is TGTGCCAGCAGCGTAGGGCAGGGGGATCAGCCCCAGCATTTT. It is translated as CASSVGQGDQPQHF.

The chain is built from TRBV10-3 and TRBJ2-5, with 8 bases fitting TRBD1. Germline CDR1 and CDR2: ENHRY and SYGVKD. The CDR3 sequence is 16 residues long. The V and J ends lost 3 bases and 2 bases, in that order; junction bases with no gene match: 8. CDR3 loop: CAISDDLDRVQETQYF. For the CDR3, the DNA is TGTGCCATCAGTGACGATCTGGACAGGGTTCAAGAGACCCAGTACTTC.